These 20 T cell receptor beta chains came from one sample sequenced in a study of T cells in localized non-small cell lung cancer. Assay used: immunoSEQ multiplex PCR; TCRdb lists only in-frame clones, some missing. The sample lists 100,000 to 150,000 clones, 70% to 90% occurring once. Sample: peripheral blood, taken before any cancer treatment. These receptors all come from a female donor over 55 with stage I lung adenocarcinoma.

The chain recombines TRBV7-7 with TRBJ2-5; no firm D call. CDR3 length: 11 amino acids. Trimming pared 5 bases from V and 4 bases from J, leaving 5 bases between. Germline V lookup: CDR1 SSHAT, CDR2 FNYEAQ (reference sequence). The CDR3 DNA reads TGTGCCAGCAGCGGCGGAGAGACCCAGTACTTC. Amino acids: CASSGGETQYF.

CDR3 DNA sequence: TGCGCCAGCAGCTCGGAAGGACAGATTCAGCAGTACTTC. Its protein is CASSSEGQIQQYF. The chain recombines TRBV5-1 with TRBJ2-7; maybe TRBD1 (6 bases). V was cut by 3 bases and J by 8 bases, with 15 bases left in between. This CDR3 region has 13 residues. The V gene's germline CDR1 is SGHRS and CDR2 YFSETQ.

V is TRBV28 and J is TRBJ2-1, with D possibly called TRBD1 or TRBD2 (6 bases each). In germline, CDR1 is MDHEN, CDR2 SYDVKM. This CDR3 is 15 amino acids long. Trimming left V 5 bases short and J 0 bases short, with 11 bases between. CDR3 bases: TGTGCCAGCAGTATAGGGGGGAGCTCCTACAATGAGCAGTTCTTC. This gives the protein CASSIGGSSYNEQFF.

CDR3 bases: TGTGCTAGTGGTCAGGACCTTAGCACAGATACGCAGTATTTT. It codes for CASGQDLSTDTQYF. The chain is built from TRBV12-5 and TRBJ2-3; the D is unclear. This CDR3 spans 14 amino acids. Trimming removed 5 bases from V and 0 bases from J, with 9 bases in between. The germline V gene has CDR1 LGHNT and CDR2 FRNRAP. Based on the CDR3 plus reference TRBV12-5 and TRBJ2-3, the full variable domain is DARVTQTPRHKVTEMGQEVTMRCQPILGHNTVFWYRQTMMQGLELLAYFRNRAPLDDSGMPKDRFSAEMPDATLATLKIQPSEPRDSAVYFCASGQDLSTDTQYFGPGTRLTVL.

The chain joins TRBV6-6 to TRBJ2-2, with no clear D. The length of the CDR3 is 14 residues. V lost 5 bases, J lost 8 bases, and 15 bases lay in between. In germline, CDR1 is MNHNY, CDR2 SVGAGI (reference sequence). The CDR3 DNA follows: TGTGCCAGCAGTGCGGACCCCCCCCTAGGGGAGCTGTTTTTT. Translated, it gives CASSADPPLGELFF.

The chain employs TRBV6-5 and TRBJ1-2; possibly TRBD1 for D (6 bases). CDR1 MNHEY and CDR2 SVGAGI come from the germline V gene. The CDR3 totals 14 residues. V dropped 7 bases and J dropped 10 bases, with 22 bases sitting between them. CDR3 protein: CASTKKGGRESYTF. The CDR3 coding sequence is TGTGCCAGCACCAAAAAGGGGGGTCGAGAGTCCTACACCTTC.

This clone was recorded only once. In DNA form, the CDR3 reads TGTGCCAGCAGTTTGGGACTAGCGGCCTACAATGAGCAGTTCTTC. The encoded protein is CASSLGLAAYNEQFF. V usage is TRBV6-1 and J usage is TRBJ2-1, with 11 bases lining up with TRBD2. The CDR3 sequence is 15 residues long. Trimming cost V 5 bases and J 2 bases; bases outside gene matches: 2. Germline values: CDR1 MNHNS, CDR2 SASEGT.

This sequence joins TRBV5-1 and TRBJ2-3; 9 positions agree with TRBD1. J gave up 6 bases and V 0 bases, and 5 bases lay outside the gene matches. Germline V gene data show CDR1 as SGHRS and CDR2 as YFSETQ. The CDR3 loop spans 15 amino acids. This CDR3 is CASSLETGGYDTQYF. The CDR3 DNA follows: TGCGCCAGCAGCTTGGAGACAGGGGGTTATGATACGCAGTATTTT.

This chain uses TRBV28 with TRBJ2-1; 9 bases agree with TRBD1. This CDR3 region has 15 residues. The germline gives CDR1 MDHEN, CDR2 SYDVKM. The V and J ends lost 6 bases and 9 bases, in that order; junction bases with no gene match: 12. The CDR3 is CASSSGTGRVGEQFF. The CDR3 DNA sequence: TGTGCCAGCAGCTCCGGGACAGGGAGGGTGGGTGAGCAGTTCTTC.

The V call is TRBV10-1, the J call TRBJ2-1; 12 bases line up with TRBD2. The V gene's germline CDR1 is WNHNN and CDR2 SYGVQD (reference sequence). The CDR3 length is 16 residues. With V trimmed by 3 bases and J by 8 bases, 8 bases remained unmatched. This CDR3 is CASSDRASGRVDEQFF. The CDR3 DNA reads TGCGCCAGCAGTGATCGGGCTAGCGGGAGGGTAGATGAGCAGTTCTTC.

This clone was found once. The chain combines TRBV5-8 with TRBJ1-1; D not certain. The germline V gene encodes CDR1 SGHTS and CDR2 YDEGEE. The CDR3 covers 14 residues. Trimming removed 1 base from V and 1 base from J, with 8 bases in between. CDR3 coding DNA: TGTGCCAGCAGCTTGCTTTCAGCGAACACTGAAGCTTTCTTT. Translated: CASSLLSANTEAFF.

The V call is TRBV2, the J call TRBJ1-4; D is uncertain. V was shortened by 7 bases and J by 5 bases, with 8 bases between the two germline ends. This CDR3 has 12 amino acids. Germline-derived CDR1 and CDR2 are SNHLY and FYNNEI. The CDR3 DNA sequence: TGTGCCAGCAAGCAGCACAATGAAAAACTGTTTTTT. Residues: CASKQHNEKLFF.

V gene TRBV19 combines with J gene TRBJ1-1; a possible D gene is TRBD1 (5 bases). CDR1 is LNHDA and CDR2 is SQIVND in the germline V gene (reference sequence). The CDR3 totals 13 residues. Trimming took 8 bases from V and 0 from J, leaving 10 bases between them. The CDR3 DNA reads TGTGCCAGTCGAACAGGTTTGAACACTGAAGCTTTCTTT. Amino acid sequence: CASRTGLNTEAFF.

This chain connects TRBV14 to TRBJ1-1, with D possibly matching TRBD1 (6 bases). CDR1 and CDR2 (germline): SGHDN, FVKESK. The CDR3 has 13 residues. The V end lost 4 bases, the J end lost 7 bases, and 13 bases lay between the germline ends. The CDR3 DNA is TGTGCCAGCAGCCGAGGGGGGGGTGTTGAAGCTTTCTTT. This sequence encodes CASSRGGGVEAFF.

CDR3 loop: CASTMTGLFYGYTF. The DNA of the CDR3 is TGTGCCAGCACCATGACAGGGCTTTTCTATGGCTACACCTTC. V and J are TRBV5-4 and TRBJ1-2; 7 bases fit TRBD1. CDR3 size: 14 residues. V dropped 6 bases and J dropped 4; count of bases not matched to a gene: 9. Per germline, CDR1 SGHNT and CDR2 YYREEE (reference sequence). The entire variable domain, with the rest obtained from reference TRBV5-4 and TRBJ1-2, is as follows: ETGVTQSPTHLIKTRGQQVTLRCSSQSGHNTVSWYQQALGQGPQFIFQYYREEENGRGNFPPRFSGLQFPNYSSELNVNALELDDSALYLCASTMTGLFYGYTFGSGTRLTVV.

The rearrangement links TRBV19 to TRBJ1-1; D is undetermined. The CDR3 length is 15 residues. The ends were cut back, 7 bases at V and 11 bases at J, with 26 bases in the middle. The germline V gene has CDR1 LNHDA and CDR2 SQIVND (reference sequence). The CDR3 DNA is TGTGCCAGTAATTCGGGTTTTATCGGTGAGGGTAACGCTTTCTTT. It yields the protein CASNSGFIGEGNAFF.

This clone was observed a single time. The chain is built from TRBV5-6 and TRBJ2-1, with 16 bases lining up with TRBD2. Germline CDR1 and CDR2: SGHDT and YYEEEE. J gave up 8 bases and V 4 bases, and 6 bases lay outside the gene matches. This CDR3 comprises 16 residues. The CDR3 DNA sequence: TGTGCCAGCAGCCTGGGACTAGCGGGAGGGCCCGATGAGCAGTTCTTC. This translates into CASSLGLAGGPDEQFF.

For the CDR3, the DNA is TGTGCCAGCAGTAAAGCGGCGAGGGGCACAGATACGCAGTATTTT. Its protein product is CASSKAARGTDTQYF. V usage is TRBV5-4 and J usage is TRBJ2-3; possible D gene TRBD2, 5 bases. The V and J ends lost 5 bases and 1 base respectively, with 14 bases between them. This CDR3 comprises 15 residues. The V gene's germline CDR1 is SGHNT and CDR2 YYREEE (reference sequence).

The chain joins TRBV5-1 to TRBJ2-1; TRBD2 aligns across 7 bases. Germline CDR1 SGHRS, CDR2 YFSETQ. The trim removed 0 bases at V and 4 bases at J, leaving 7 bases unmatched. The CDR3 has 16 residues. The CDR3 sequence: CASSLGASGDYNEQFF. The CDR3 coding sequence is TGCGCCAGCAGCTTGGGGGCTAGCGGAGATTACAATGAGCAGTTCTTC.

The CDR3 sequence: CASSQVRRGEQYF. The CDR3 DNA follows: TGTGCCAGCAGCCAAGTCAGAAGAGGCGAGCAGTACTTC. The genes are TRBV14 and TRBJ2-7; no reliable D call. Germline CDR1 is SGHDN and CDR2 is FVKESK. The ends were cut back, 1 base at V and 6 bases at J, with 10 bases in the middle. The CDR3 has 13 residues.